This T cell receptor (beta chain) was profiled in a study of T cells in Graves' hyperthyroidism and ophthalmopathy. General observations from the study: Stable hyperthyroidism and ophthalmopathy were separated using 13 V-J signatures.

RNA transcripts gave rise to amplified TCR beta CDR3 regions. Using the HTBI primer set, a first-round RT-PCR was run on the TCR CDR3. TCRdb independently ran MiXCR on the multiplex PCR reads; one entry per CDR3 protein. The table includes about 620,000 distinct CDR3 sequences, 15% to 20% detected once. The patients, who ranged from 18 to 65 in age, presented with newly diagnosed hyperthyroidism lasting under 2 months. This clonotype appeared many times. Its specificity is not known. The TCR sequence derives from a woman aged 25 to 45 with Graves' hyperthyroidism. The sequenced sample was blood.

The CDR3 reads CASSFGGSRTDTQYF. In DNA, the CDR3 is TGTGCCAGCAGCTTCGGAGGGAGCCGCACAGATACGCAGTATTTT. The V gene is TRBV7-3, the J gene TRBJ2-3, with a possible D match to TRBD2 (6 bases). The germline gives CDR1 SGHTA, CDR2 FQGTGA. This CDR3 has 15 amino acids. Trimming stripped 3 bases from V and 1 base from J, with 11 bases between.